This T cell receptor (beta chain) derives from a study of blood T cells in healthy people across ages (dated by TCRdb to 2013 to 2016). In terms of the full investigation: In model experiments, template switching captured about one uniquely barcoded TCR beta cDNA molecule for every two T cells. The donors were divided into four age groups: young (average approximately 15 years), middle-aged (around 37), aged (around 67) and long-lived (more than 75). The study analyzed two additional independent replicas of 1 million unique cDNA reads from the same blood draw for two donors, one aged 18 to 29 and one aged 80 or older. Using deep sequencing normalized with unique cDNA molecular identifiers, the study measured how TCR beta repertoire diversity changes with age. Broader findings and caveats from the paper: Compared with the aged group, the long-lived group had more naive CD4+ T cells, fewer expanded clones and increased TCR diversity, a pattern suggesting age selection. Because profiling used bulk unsorted PBMCs, naive and antigen-experienced compartments could not be compared conclusively. As age increased, observed TCR beta diversity per million T cells dropped in a roughly linear way, and a significant reduction was already evident by age 40. Estimates of total diversity based on one million sequenced T cells were considered lower bounds and underestimates. The percentage of naive T cells measured by flow cytometry correlated strongly with observed TCR beta diversity. The CMV infection status of donors was not known, potentially confounding age-related changes in expanded clonotypes.

Donors were 40 or so systemically healthy Caucasian individuals from Russia aged roughly 6 to 90 years. Each donor gave 8 to 10 milliliters of peripheral blood, drawn into EDTA-treated Vacutainer tubes. Ficoll-Paque density-gradient centrifugation was used to isolate PBMCs, with at least 7 million obtained per sample. Total RNA, at least 6 micrograms per sample, was extracted from PBMCs with Trizol reagent. For every donor, an aliquot of PBMCs went through flow cytometry to measure the percentages of naive CD45RAhigh/CD27high T cells. Library preparation was by 5' RACE. The instrument given in TCRdb is Illumina HiSeq 2500. A second PCR of about 6 to 11 cycles was performed with a sample-barcoded 5' primer and a J-beta primer mix. Each TCR beta cDNA molecule received a unique molecular identifier from a template-switch 5' adaptor carrying 12 random nucleotides. Each sample yielded at least 2.5 million CDR3-containing paired-end reads. The Mint cDNA synthesis kit, primed by a TRBC-specific oligonucleotide, was used to synthesize first-strand cDNA from all RNA. All cDNA was treated with uracil-DNA glycosylase and then went through a first 18-cycle PCR with the universal primers M1SS and BC2_uni_R. In the paper's pipeline: For normalization, 1 million high-quality reads were randomly selected from each sample, with every read carrying a distinct molecular identifier. Instead of being binned into consensus sequences, reads that shared molecular identifiers were thrown out. MiTCR, set to a Q25 quality threshold and the strictest error-elimination algorithm, was used for CDR3 identification, clonotype clustering and error correction. A nonparametric unseen species model with Euler transformation was used to estimate lower-bound total TCR beta diversity. Using fastp at Q25 and MiXCR, TCRdb reprocessed the public reads and kept productive beta chains. Each CDR3 protein appears once, grouped with its most common genes and DNA. These V and J calls originate from TCRdb's pipeline instead of the authors' own analysis. Here the sample has approximately 960,000 distinct CDR3 sequences; roughly 29% occur a single time. Jointly, the top ten make up 10% to 13% of the sample.

As regards this clonotype: The target of this receptor is not known. Base qualities were left out, and no much larger clone turns up one base away.

Sequences MDHEN (CDR1) and SYDVKM (CDR2) are obtained from the germline V gene. Spanning cysteine to phenylalanine, the CDR3 consists of 12 amino acids. CDR3 DNA only is kept here, 36 bases in frame from base 1. The data were also submitted as part of a second study, on T cells of mothers and their children. As described in the second report: Nine systemically healthy Caucasian individuals, comprising three mothers and their six children, were included as donors. cDNA synthesis consumed the entire amount of extracted RNA, loaded at roughly 1.5 ug RNA in each 15 ul reaction. In the second PCR, the M1S primer added sample barcodes and 2-4 random nucleotides. Over 8 million TCR beta CDR3 reads were obtained for each mother, and 2.5 million to 3 million reads were obtained for each child. In both related and unrelated pairs, thymic selection shapes the output of TCR recombination in a similar way, with inherited differences having only a minor effect. Normalized repertoire overlap in related mother-child pairs was always slightly higher than in unrelated mother-child pairs, but the difference was never significant. No persistent microchimeric T cell clones were detected, at a sensitivity of around 97 clones per million clonotypes. In the study, deep NGS was used to compare the TCR beta repertoires of mothers and children, and features distinguishing related mother-child pairs from unrelated individuals were sought. Mothers averaged roughly 40 +/- 4 years of age and children averaged roughly 10 +/- 4 years. After adapter ligation was performed with NEBNext reagents, the libraries were sequenced on an Illumina HiSeq 2000 with 100+100 nt paired-end reads. To prevent cross-contamination, the mother and child libraries were prepared one month apart and sequenced in separate runs. Each donor had between about 450,000 and 2,200,000 distinct TCR beta clonotypes identified. Naive TCR beta clonotypes were estimated from low-frequency clonotypes matched to each donor's FACS-determined naive share, without sorting.

The TCR comes from a woman in her 40s in good health. The chain employs TRBV28 and TRBJ2-4; confidence is insufficient to name the D gene. TRBJ2-5 matches the DNA end more closely, so the J call is doubtful. Material: blood. The DNA sequence is TGTGCCAGCAGGAAGGCGTTGGGGACCCAGTACTTC. It codes for CASRKALGTQYF.